The clone carrying this T cell receptor (beta chain) has just one count. Its antigen is still unknown. The junction shows a germline mismatch at one end, possibly a read error. This specimen comes from a study of tumor and adjacent non-tumor tissue in lung cancer. At the level of the study: Around 4.4 million productive TCRbeta reads were obtained per sample on average.

Germline-derived CDR1 and CDR2 are DFQATT and SNEGSKA (reference sequence). The CDR3 sequence is 16 residues long. TCRbeta libraries were built with three rounds of nested PCR, modified from ARM-PCR. In TCRdb, the multiplex PCR reads were re-called with MiXCR into one record per CDR3 protein. The sample has about 90,000 distinct CDR3 sequences; about 77% are singletons. No cell sorting was done before RNA was extracted from the tissue. Distant lung tissue was collected more than 3 cm away from the tumor edge. The study, taken as a whole, reports: In normal lung, the top 100 clones were significantly more dominant than in tumor. Significantly higher TCR diversity was found in tumor than normal lung.

Sequencing was performed on distant non-tumor lung tissue. The genes are TRBV20-1 and TRBJ2-3, with D perhaps matching TRBD1 (6 bases). The clonotype originates from a woman aged 45-65 years with non-small cell lung cancer. CDR3 nucleotide sequence: TGCAGTGCTAGAGAGACAGGCCTATCAACCACAGACACGCAGTATTTT. Protein product: CSARETGLSTTDTQYF.